One T cell receptor (beta chain) is described in this entry. The CDR3 end lies 3 residues beyond the end of the read and is filled in from the germline J gene. The sample is drawn from a study of T cells in women clearing cervical HPV infection. This CDR3 is 12 amino acids long. V lost 7 bases to trimming and J lost 5 bases, with 9 bases between them. Germline CDR1 MNHEY, CDR2 SVGEGT. Using immunoSEQ multiplex PCR, the repertoire was profiled, and TCRdb retains in-frame clones only, with some absent. In total, the table holds roughly 20,000 clones. The receptor was derived from a woman between 18 and 70 years old with a cervical HPV16 infection that either progressed to CIN3+ or cleared (not recorded which). The chain employs TRBV6-2 or TRBV6-3 and TRBJ1-5; TRBD1 is a possible D gene (6 bases). Sequenced: blood buffy coat. The CDR3 DNA, read in part, is TGTGCCAGCACTACAGGGTATCAGCCC. Amino acid sequence: CASTTGYQP. The CDR3, in full, reads CASTTGYQPQHF.